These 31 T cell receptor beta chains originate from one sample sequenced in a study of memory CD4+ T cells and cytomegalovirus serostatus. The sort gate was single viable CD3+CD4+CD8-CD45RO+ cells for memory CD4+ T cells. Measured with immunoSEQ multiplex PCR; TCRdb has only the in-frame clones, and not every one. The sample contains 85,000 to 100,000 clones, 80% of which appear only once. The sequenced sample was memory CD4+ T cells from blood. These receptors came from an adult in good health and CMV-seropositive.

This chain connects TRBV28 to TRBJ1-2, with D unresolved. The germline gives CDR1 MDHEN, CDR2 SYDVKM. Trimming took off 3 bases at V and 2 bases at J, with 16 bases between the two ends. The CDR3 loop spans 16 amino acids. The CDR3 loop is CASSFYPPAENYGYTF. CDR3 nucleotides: TGTGCCAGCAGTTTTTACCCCCCCGCGGAGAACTATGGCTACACCTTC.

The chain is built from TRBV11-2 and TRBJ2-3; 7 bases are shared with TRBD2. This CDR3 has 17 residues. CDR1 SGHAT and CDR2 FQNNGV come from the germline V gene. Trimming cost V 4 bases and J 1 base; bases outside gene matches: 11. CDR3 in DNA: TGTGCCAGCAGCTCGTACCCACGGGGAGGGGGCACAGATACGCAGTATTTT. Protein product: CASSSYPRGGGTDTQYF.

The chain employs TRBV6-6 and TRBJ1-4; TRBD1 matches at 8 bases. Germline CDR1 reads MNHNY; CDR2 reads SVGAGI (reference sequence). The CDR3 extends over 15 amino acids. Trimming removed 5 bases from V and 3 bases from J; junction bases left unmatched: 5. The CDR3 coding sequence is TGTGCCAGCAGTCAATCGACAGGGGCTAATGAAAAACTGTTTTTT. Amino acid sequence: CASSQSTGANEKLFF.

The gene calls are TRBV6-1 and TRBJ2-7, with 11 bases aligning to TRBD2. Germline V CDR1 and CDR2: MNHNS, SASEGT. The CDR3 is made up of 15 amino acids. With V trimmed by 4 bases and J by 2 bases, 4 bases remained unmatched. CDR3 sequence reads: CASSANSGRAYEQYF. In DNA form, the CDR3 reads TGTGCCAGCAGTGCAAATAGCGGGAGGGCCTACGAGCAGTACTTC.

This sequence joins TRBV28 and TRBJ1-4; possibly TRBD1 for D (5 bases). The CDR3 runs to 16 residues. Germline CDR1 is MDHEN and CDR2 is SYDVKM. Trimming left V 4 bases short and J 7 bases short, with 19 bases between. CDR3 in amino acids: CASSSYAGTKGEKLFF. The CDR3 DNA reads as TGTGCCAGCAGTTCCTACGCCGGGACGAAGGGTGAAAAACTGTTTTTT.

The CDR3 coding sequence is TGCGCCAGCAGCCACAGGCTGTCCTACGAGCAGTACTTC. It codes for CASSHRLSYEQYF. This chain connects TRBV4-3 to TRBJ2-7; D ambiguous. Germline CDR1 and CDR2: LGHNA and YSLEER. The CDR3 has 13 residues. V gave up 3 bases and J gave up 1 base, with 7 bases separating them.

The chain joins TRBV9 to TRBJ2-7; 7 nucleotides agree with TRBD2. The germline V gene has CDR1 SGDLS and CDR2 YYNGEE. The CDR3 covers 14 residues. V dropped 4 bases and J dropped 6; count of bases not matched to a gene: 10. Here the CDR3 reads CASSQQPREGEQYF. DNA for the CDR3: TGTGCCAGCAGCCAACAGCCGAGGGAGGGCGAGCAGTACTTC.

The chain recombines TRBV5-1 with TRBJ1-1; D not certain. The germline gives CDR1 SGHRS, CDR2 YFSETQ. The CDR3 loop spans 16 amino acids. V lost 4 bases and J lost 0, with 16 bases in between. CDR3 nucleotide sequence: TGCGCCAGCAGCCAAGATCCCGGATACTTGAACACTGAAGCTTTCTTT. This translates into CASSQDPGYLNTEAFF.

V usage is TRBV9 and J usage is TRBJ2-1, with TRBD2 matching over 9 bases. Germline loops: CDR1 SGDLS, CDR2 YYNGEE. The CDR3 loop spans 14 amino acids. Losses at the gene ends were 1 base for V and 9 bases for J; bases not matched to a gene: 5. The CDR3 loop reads CASSVTSGSGEQFF. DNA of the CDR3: TGTGCCAGCAGCGTAACTAGCGGGTCGGGTGAGCAGTTCTTC.

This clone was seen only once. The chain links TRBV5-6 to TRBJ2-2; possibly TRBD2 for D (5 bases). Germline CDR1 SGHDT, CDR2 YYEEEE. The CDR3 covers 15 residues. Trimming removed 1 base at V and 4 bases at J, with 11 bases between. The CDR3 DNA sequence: TGTGCCAGCAGCTTGCAAGCGGCGGCCACCGGGGAGCTGTTTTTT. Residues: CASSLQAAATGELFF.

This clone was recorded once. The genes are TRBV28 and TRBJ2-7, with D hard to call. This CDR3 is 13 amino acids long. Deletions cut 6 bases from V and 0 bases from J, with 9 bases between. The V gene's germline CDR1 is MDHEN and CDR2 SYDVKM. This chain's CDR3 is CASSPQSSYEQYF. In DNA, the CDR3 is TGTGCCAGCAGCCCCCAAAGCTCCTACGAGCAGTACTTC. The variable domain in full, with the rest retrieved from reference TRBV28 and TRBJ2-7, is DVKVTQSSRYLVKRTGEKVFLECVQDMDHENMFWYRQDPGLGLRLIYFSYDVKMKEKGDIPEGYSVSREKKERFSLILESASTNQTSMYLCASSPQSSYEQYFGPGTRLTVT.

In DNA, the CDR3 is TGTGCCAGCAGTTTAATAGGGGTCACTGAAGCTTTCTTT. Amino acid sequence: CASSLIGVTEAFF. J is TRBJ1-1 and V is TRBV28, with a weak D call TRBD1 (5 bases). CDR3 length: 13 amino acids. Germline values: CDR1 MDHEN, CDR2 SYDVKM. Trimming removed 2 bases at V and 4 bases at J, with 8 bases between.

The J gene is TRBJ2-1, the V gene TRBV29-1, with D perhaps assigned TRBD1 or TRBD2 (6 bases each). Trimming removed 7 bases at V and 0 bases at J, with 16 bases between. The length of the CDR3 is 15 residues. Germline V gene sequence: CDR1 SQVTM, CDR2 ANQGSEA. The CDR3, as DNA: TGCAGCGCTGGATCGGGGGCCAGCTCCTACAATGAGCAGTTCTTC. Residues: CSAGSGASSYNEQFF.

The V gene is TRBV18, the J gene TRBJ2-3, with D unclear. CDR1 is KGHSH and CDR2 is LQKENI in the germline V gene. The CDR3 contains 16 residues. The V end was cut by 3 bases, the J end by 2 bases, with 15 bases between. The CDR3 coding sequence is TGTGCCAGCTCACCCGTCGCTCTATCCCACACAGATACGCAGTATTTT. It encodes CASSPVALSHTDTQYF.

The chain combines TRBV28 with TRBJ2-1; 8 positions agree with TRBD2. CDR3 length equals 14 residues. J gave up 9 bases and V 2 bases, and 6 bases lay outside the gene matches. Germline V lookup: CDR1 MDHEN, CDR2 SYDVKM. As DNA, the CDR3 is TGTGCCAGCAGTTTACGGCGGGAGGTTGGTGAGCAGTTCTTC. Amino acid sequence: CASSLRREVGEQFF.

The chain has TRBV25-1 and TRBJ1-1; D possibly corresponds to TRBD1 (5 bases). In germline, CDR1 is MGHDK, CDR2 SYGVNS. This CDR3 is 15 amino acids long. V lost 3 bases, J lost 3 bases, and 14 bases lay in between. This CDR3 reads CASSDWGGRDTEAFF. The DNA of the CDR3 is TGTGCCAGCAGTGACTGGGGCGGGAGAGACACTGAAGCTTTCTTT.

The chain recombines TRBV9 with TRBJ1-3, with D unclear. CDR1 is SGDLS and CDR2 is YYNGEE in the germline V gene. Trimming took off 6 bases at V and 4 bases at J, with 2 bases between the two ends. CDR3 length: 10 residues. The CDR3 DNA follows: TGTGCCAGCACCGGAAACACCATATATTTT. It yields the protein CASTGNTIYF.

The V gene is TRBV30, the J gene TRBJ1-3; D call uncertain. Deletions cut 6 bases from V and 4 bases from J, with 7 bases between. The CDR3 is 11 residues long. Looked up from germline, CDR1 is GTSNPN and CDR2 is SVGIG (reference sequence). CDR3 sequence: CACRAGNTIYF. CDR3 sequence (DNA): TGTGCCTGCCGGGCGGGAAACACCATATATTTT.

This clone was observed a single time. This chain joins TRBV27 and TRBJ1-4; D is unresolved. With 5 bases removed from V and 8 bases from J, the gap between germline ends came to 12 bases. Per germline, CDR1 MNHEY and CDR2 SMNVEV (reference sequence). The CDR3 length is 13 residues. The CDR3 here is CASSLVLGEKLFF. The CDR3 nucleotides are TGTGCCAGCAGTCTTGTCTTAGGCGAAAAACTGTTTTTT.

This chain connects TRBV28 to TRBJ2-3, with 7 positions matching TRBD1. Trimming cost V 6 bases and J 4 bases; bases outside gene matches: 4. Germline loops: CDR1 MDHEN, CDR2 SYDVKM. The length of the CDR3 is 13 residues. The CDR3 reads CASRSGGADTQYF. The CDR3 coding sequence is TGTGCCAGCAGGTCAGGGGGAGCAGATACGCAGTATTTT.

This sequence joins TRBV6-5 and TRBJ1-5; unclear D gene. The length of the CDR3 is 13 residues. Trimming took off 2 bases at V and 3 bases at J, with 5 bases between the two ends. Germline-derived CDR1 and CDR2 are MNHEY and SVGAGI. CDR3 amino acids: CASSYTVNQPQHF. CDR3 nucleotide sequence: TGTGCCAGCAGTTACACAGTCAATCAGCCCCAGCATTTT.

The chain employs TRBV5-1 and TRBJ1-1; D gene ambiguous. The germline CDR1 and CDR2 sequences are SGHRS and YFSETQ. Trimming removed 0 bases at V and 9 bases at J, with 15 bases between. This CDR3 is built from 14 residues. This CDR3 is CASSLDRPQIQAFF. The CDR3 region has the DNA TGCGCCAGCAGCTTGGATAGGCCGCAAATTCAAGCTTTCTTT.

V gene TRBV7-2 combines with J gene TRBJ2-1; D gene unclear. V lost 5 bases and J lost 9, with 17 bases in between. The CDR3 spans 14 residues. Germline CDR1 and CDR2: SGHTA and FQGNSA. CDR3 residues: CASSPRFVNSEQFF. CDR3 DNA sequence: TGTGCCAGCAGCCCGCGGTTTGTTAATAGTGAGCAGTTCTTC. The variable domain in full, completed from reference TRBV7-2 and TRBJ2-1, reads GAGVSQSPSNKVTEKGKDVELRCDPISGHTALYWYRQSLGQGLEFLIYFQGNSAPDKSGLPSDRFSAERTGGSVSTLTIQRTQQEDSAVYLCASSPRFVNSEQFFGPGTRLTVL.

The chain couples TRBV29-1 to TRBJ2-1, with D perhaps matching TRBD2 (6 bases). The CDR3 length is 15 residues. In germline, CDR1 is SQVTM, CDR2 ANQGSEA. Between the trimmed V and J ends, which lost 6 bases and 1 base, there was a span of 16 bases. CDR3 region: CSVRGEDSSYNEQFF. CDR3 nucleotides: TGCAGCGTGAGAGGGGAGGACTCTTCCTACAATGAGCAGTTCTTC.

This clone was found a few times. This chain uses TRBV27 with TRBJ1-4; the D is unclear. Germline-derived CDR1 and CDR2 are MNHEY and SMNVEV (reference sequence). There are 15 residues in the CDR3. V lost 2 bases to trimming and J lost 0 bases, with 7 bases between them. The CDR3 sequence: CASSLRVATNEKLFF. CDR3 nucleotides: TGTGCCAGCAGTTTAAGGGTTGCAACTAATGAAAAACTGTTTTTT.

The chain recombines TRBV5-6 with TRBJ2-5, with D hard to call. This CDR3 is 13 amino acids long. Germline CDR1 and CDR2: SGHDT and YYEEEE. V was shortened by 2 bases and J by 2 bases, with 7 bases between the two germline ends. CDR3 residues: CASSFGIQETQYF. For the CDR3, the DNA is TGTGCCAGCAGCTTTGGGATACAAGAGACCCAGTACTTC.

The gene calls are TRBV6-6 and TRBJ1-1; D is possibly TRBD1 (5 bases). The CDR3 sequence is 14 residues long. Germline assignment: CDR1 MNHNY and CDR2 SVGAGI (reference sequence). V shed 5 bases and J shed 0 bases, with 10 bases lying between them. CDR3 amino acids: CASSPTVVNTEAFF. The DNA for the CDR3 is TGTGCCAGCAGTCCGACAGTGGTGAACACTGAAGCTTTCTTT.

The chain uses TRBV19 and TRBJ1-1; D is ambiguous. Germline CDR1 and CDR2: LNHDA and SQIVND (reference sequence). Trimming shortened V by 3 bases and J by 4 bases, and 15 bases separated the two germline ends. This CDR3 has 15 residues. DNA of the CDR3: TGTGCCAGTAGTATGCAAGGAATGGCGTCCACTGAAGCTTTCTTT. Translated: CASSMQGMASTEAFF.

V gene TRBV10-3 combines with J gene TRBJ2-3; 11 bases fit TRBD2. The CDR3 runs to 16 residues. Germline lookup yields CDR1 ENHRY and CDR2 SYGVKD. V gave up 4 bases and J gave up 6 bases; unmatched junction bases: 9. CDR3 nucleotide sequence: TGTGCCATCAGTGGCTTGACTAGCGGGAAGTCGGATACGCAGTATTTT. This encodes CAISGLTSGKSDTQYF.

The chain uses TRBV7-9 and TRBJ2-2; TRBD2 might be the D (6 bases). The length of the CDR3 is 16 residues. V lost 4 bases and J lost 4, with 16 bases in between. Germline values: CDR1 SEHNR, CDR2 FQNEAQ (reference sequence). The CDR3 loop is CASSSRLSGLTGELFF. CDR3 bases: TGTGCCAGCAGCTCTAGACTTAGCGGACTCACCGGGGAGCTGTTTTTT.

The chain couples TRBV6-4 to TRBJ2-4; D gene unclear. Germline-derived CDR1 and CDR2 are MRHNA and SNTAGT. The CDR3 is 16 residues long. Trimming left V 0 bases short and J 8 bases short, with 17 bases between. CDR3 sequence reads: CASSDSKNLEHDIQYF. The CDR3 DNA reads TGTGCCAGCAGTGACTCGAAGAATCTAGAACATGACATTCAGTACTTC.